This TCR beta chain came from a study of molecular identifiers for immune sequencing clone quantification. Input for naive CD8 libraries was roughly 20,000 to 1,000,000 sorted cells; the RNA fraction used was 10%, 30% or 50%. Bulk TCR libraries used previously described methods and listed TCR primers. A single record per CDR3 protein comes from TCRdb applying MiXCR to the PCR reads. Of some 650,000 distinct CDR3 sequences in the sample, 20% were seen once. General study findings and limits: Should identical TCR molecules share a barcode, the sizes of highly expanded clones could be underestimated.

This CDR3 comprises 15 residues. Trimming removed 7 bases from V and 10 bases from J, with 23 bases in between. The germline V gene encodes CDR1 SEHNR and CDR2 FQNEAQ (reference sequence). This clonotype has at least ten counts. Its antigen is not known. The sequence came from a human donor in good health. Some libraries in this study had Jurkat cell RNA spiked in. Sequenced sample: naive CD8+ T cells from blood, with Jurkat cell RNA spiked in. Subset reported: FACS-sorted CD8+CD4-CCR7+CD45RA+ naive T cells. The rearrangement uses TRBV7-9 and TRBJ2-1, with D perhaps assigned TRBD1 or TRBD2 (5 bases each). CDR3 protein: CASTSNRGQLMEQFF. The CDR3 DNA is TGTGCCAGCACCTCTAACCGGGGCCAGCTCATGGAGCAGTTCTTC. The variable domain in full, with the rest retrieved from reference TRBV7-9 and TRBJ2-1, is DTGVSQNPRHKITKRGQNVTFRCDPISEHNRLYWYRQTLGQGPEFLTYFQNEAQLEKSRLLSDRFSAERPKGSFSTLEIQRTEQGDSAMYLCASTSNRGQLMEQFFGPGTRLTVL.